Listed below are T cell receptor beta chains from one sample, sequenced in a study of chemoradiotherapy in HPV16-positive cancers. Sequencing was performed with immunoSEQ multiplex PCR; in TCRdb, only in-frame clones are kept and a portion is missing. Of tens of thousands of clones in the sample, 75% to 85% were seen once. Sequenced here: blood, sampled from a patient who underwent chemoradiotherapy. All receptors derive from a human donor with HPV-associated anogenital cancer. Both conserved end residues are part of each CDR3. Fields, in order: D gene, V gene, clone size, J gene, CDR3 protein, CDR3 DNA. D genes are given only for firm matches. The size of a clone is reported for some rows only, either as once, few or many, or as a class for expanded clones.

-,TRBV7-3,-,TRBJ1-1,CASSLLGSNTEAFF,TGTGCCAGCAGCTTACTAGGCTCGAACACTGAAGCTTTCTTT
-,TRBV7-8,-,TRBJ2-3,CASSLVSQTASTDTQYF,TGTGCCAGCAGCTTAGTTAGCCAGACCGCTAGCACAGATACGCAGTATTTT
-,TRBV11-2,-,TRBJ2-5,CASSLASITHF,TGTGCCAGCAGCTTAGCTTCCATCACTCACTTC
-,TRBV5-1,-,TRBJ2-3,CASSQSPQVTDTQYF,TGCGCCAGCAGCCAGAGCCCACAGGTAACAGATACGCAGTATTTT
TRBD1,TRBV7-3,-,TRBJ1-2,CASSLSGQGGHGYTF,TGTGCCAGCAGCTTAAGTGGGCAGGGGGGACATGGCTACACCTTC
-,TRBV19,-,TRBJ1-5,CASSMGKGFQPQHF,TGTGCCAGTAGTATGGGGAAAGGGTTTCAGCCCCAGCATTTT
-,TRBV6-4,-,TRBJ2-1,CASSELGASYNEQFF,TGTGCCAGCAGTGAATTGGGGGCCTCCTACAATGAGCAGTTCTTC
-,TRBV11-2,-,TRBJ2-5,CASTSLGGTQETQYF,TGTGCCAGCACCTCCCTAGGGGGGACCCAAGAGACCCAGTACTTC
-,TRBV5-1,-,TRBJ2-1,CASSFPRNEQFF,TGCGCCAGCAGCTTCCCAAGGAATGAGCAGTTCTTC
-,TRBV18,-,TRBJ1-3,CASSPGRDLSGNTIYF,TGTGCCAGCTCACCCGGGCGGGATCTCTCTGGAAACACCATATATTTT
-,TRBV13,-,TRBJ1-1,CASSLRTGWSTEAFF,TGTGCCAGCAGCCTCCGAACAGGGTGGAGCACTGAAGCTTTCTTT
TRBD1,TRBV7-2,-,TRBJ2-3,CASSRQGVSTDTQYF,TGTGCCAGCAGCCGACAGGGGGTTAGCACAGATACGCAGTATTTT
TRBD1,TRBV6-5,-,TRBJ1-6,CASSYSARGNSPLHF,TGTGCCAGCAGTTACTCGGCCAGGGGGAATTCACCCCTCCACTTT
TRBD2,TRBV19,-,TRBJ2-2,CASLSGGAEETGELFF,TGTGCCAGTCTAAGCGGGGGGGCCGAGGAAACCGGGGAGCTGTTTTTT
-,TRBV5-5,-,TRBJ2-5,CASSLSETQYF,TGTGCCAGCAGCTTGTCGGAGACCCAGTACTTC
TRBD1,TRBV28,-,TRBJ1-2,CASRLQGVGYTF,TGTGCCAGCAGGCTCCAGGGGGTTGGCTACACCTTC
-,TRBV15,-,TRBJ1-2,CATSRDKGYGYTF,TGTGCCACCAGCAGGGACAAGGGTTATGGCTACACCTTC
-,TRBV7-2,-,TRBJ2-3,CASSLGPSDTQYF,TGTGCCAGCAGCTTGGGGCCATCAGATACGCAGTATTTT
-,TRBV19,few,TRBJ1-2,CASSRSGSYGYTF,TGTGCCAGTAGTAGATCTGGATCCTATGGCTACACCTTC
TRBD2,TRBV5-1,-,TRBJ2-3,CASSWSGGRGTDTQYF,TGCGCCAGCAGCTGGAGCGGGGGGCGGGGCACAGATACGCAGTATTTT
-,TRBV5-1,-,TRBJ2-1,CASSEQGEQFF,TGCGCCAGCAGCGAACAGGGCGAGCAGTTCTTC
TRBD2,TRBV10-2,-,TRBJ2-5,CASSELAAGGQETQYF,TGCGCCAGCAGTGAGTTGGCAGCGGGGGGGCAAGAGACCCAGTACTTC
TRBD2,TRBV7-2,-,TRBJ2-7,CATTRGGAYEQYF,TGTGCCACCACTCGGGGGGGAGCCTACGAGCAGTACTTC
TRBD1,TRBV6-1,-,TRBJ1-6,CASSARGFDSPLHF,TGTGCCAGCAGTGCCAGGGGGTTTGATTCACCCCTCCACTTT
-,TRBV2,few,TRBJ1-5,CASSSDAQTYQPQHF,TGTGCCAGCAGTTCGGACGCCCAAACCTATCAGCCCCAGCATTTT
-,TRBV7-3,-,TRBJ1-5,CASSPQPNQPQHF,TGTGCCAGCAGCCCCCAGCCAAATCAGCCCCAGCATTTT
-,TRBV5-4,once,TRBJ2-7,CASSFFVGVGDYEQYF,TGTGCCAGCAGCTTTTTCGTTGGGGTGGGAGACTACGAGCAGTACTTC
-,TRBV6-5,-,TRBJ1-3,CASSRGGAGNTIYF,TGTGCCAGCAGCCGGGGGGGGGCTGGAAACACCATATATTTT
-,TRBV2,-,TRBJ2-7,CASSEVQRYEQYF,TGTGCCAGCAGTGAAGTGCAGCGGTACGAGCAGTACTTC
TRBD2,TRBV30,-,TRBJ2-4,CAWRVKGLAGEIAKNIQYF,TGTGCCTGGAGGGTAAAAGGACTAGCGGGGGAGATAGCCAAAAACATTCAGTACTTC
-,TRBV4-3,-,TRBJ1-6,CASSQDVVRGQGNSPLHF,TGCGCCAGCAGCCAAGATGTAGTCCGGGGGCAGGGGAATTCACCCCTCCACTTT
-,TRBV5-1,-,TRBJ2-7,CASSLIIGGEQYF,TGCGCCAGCAGCTTGATCATTGGGGGCGAGCAGTACTTC
-,TRBV9,-,TRBJ2-1,CASSVAGSYNEQFF,TGTGCCAGCAGCGTAGCGGGGTCCTACAATGAGCAGTTCTTC
TRBD1,TRBV12-5,-,TRBJ1-1,CASVPGGLNTEAFF,TGTGCTAGTGTACCAGGGGGATTGAACACTGAAGCTTTCTTT
-,TRBV5-1,-,TRBJ1-2,CASSGPGRGYGYTF,TGCGCCAGCAGCGGCCCTGGGCGCGGCTATGGCTACACCTTC
TRBD2,TRBV18,once,TRBJ2-7,CASSPGLAGVGLWF,TGTGCCAGCTCACCAGGACTAGCGGGTGTGGGATTGTGGTTC
TRBD1,TRBV7-9,once,TRBJ2-5,CASSLPGGGETQYF,TGTGCCAGCAGCTTACCAGGGGGCGGGGAGACCCAGTACTTC
-,TRBV5-5,medium-sized,TRBJ1-2,CASSWLMRPLYGYTF,TGTGCCAGCAGCTGGCTAATGAGACCACTCTATGGCTACACCTTC
TRBD1,TRBV7-9,-,TRBJ2-3,CASSSDRGSTDTQYF,TGTGCCAGCAGCTCCGACAGGGGTAGCACAGATACGCAGTATTTT
-,TRBV18,-,TRBJ2-7,CASSPPSRHEQYF,TGTGCCAGCTCACCACCTAGCAGGCACGAGCAGTACTTC
TRBD2,TRBV15,-,TRBJ2-7,CATSRLAGGSYEQYF,TGTGCCACCAGCAGGCTAGCGGGGGGGTCCTACGAGCAGTACTTC
-,TRBV5-6,-,TRBJ1-5,CASSLARAGRQPQHF,TGTGCCAGCAGCTTGGCCAGGGCCGGCAGGCAGCCCCAGCATTTT
-,TRBV13,-,TRBJ2-2,CASSRGRPTGELFF,TGTGCCAGCAGCAGGGGCCGACCCACCGGGGAGCTGTTTTTT
-,TRBV5-1,-,TRBJ1-1,CASTSLGRNTEAFF,TGCGCCAGCACGAGTCTAGGACGGAACACTGAAGCTTTCTTT
-,TRBV7-3,-,TRBJ2-2,CASSPDHRSGGELFF,TGTGCCAGCAGCCCAGACCACCGTTCTGGCGGGGAGCTGTTTTTT
-,TRBV7-2,few,TRBJ2-7,CASSLGQFYEQYF,TGTGCCAGCAGCTTAGGACAGTTCTACGAGCAGTACTTC
-,TRBV7-7,-,TRBJ1-1,CASSPQYWTAENGTEAFF,TGTGCCAGCAGCCCGCAATACTGGACGGCAGAAAACGGAACTGAAGCTTTCTTT
-,TRBV9,-,TRBJ2-2,CASSVHRARDTGELFF,TGTGCCAGCAGCGTCCACAGGGCTAGGGACACCGGGGAGCTGTTTTTT
-,TRBV7-9,-,TRBJ2-1,CASSLGETNNEQFF,TGTGCCAGCAGCTTAGGTGAGACAAACAATGAGCAGTTCTTC
TRBD1,TRBV5-1,-,TRBJ2-7,CASSITGELYEQYF,TGCGCCAGCAGCATAACAGGGGAGCTCTACGAGCAGTACTTC
TRBD2,TRBV18,-,TRBJ2-5,CASSPPSGQETQYF,TGTGCCAGCTCACCCCCTAGCGGCCAAGAGACCCAGTACTTC
TRBD2,TRBV6-1,-,TRBJ2-7,CASSDGTSYDEQYF,TGTGCCAGCAGTGACGGGACTAGCTATGACGAGCAGTACTTC
TRBD2,TRBV11-2,-,TRBJ2-4,CASCSGGGGRLGKNIQYF,TGTGCCAGCTGTAGCGGGGGGGGAGGTAGACTCGGCAAAAACATTCAGTACTTC
TRBD2,TRBV5-1,-,TRBJ2-5,CASSSGLAGARQETQYF,TGCGCCAGCAGCTCCGGACTAGCGGGGGCCCGCCAAGAGACCCAGTACTTC
TRBD1,TRBV9,-,TRBJ1-6,CASSVEGQQHSPLHF,TGTGCCAGCAGCGTAGAGGGACAGCAGCATTCACCCCTCCACTTT
-,TRBV7-2,-,TRBJ2-1,CASSLGSSYNEQFF,TGTGCCAGCAGTTTGGGTAGTTCCTACAATGAGCAGTTCTTC
-,TRBV19,-,TRBJ1-5,CASSMRVLGQPQHF,TGTGCCAGTAGTATGCGGGTCCTGGGTCAGCCCCAGCATTTT
-,TRBV10-3,-,TRBJ2-7,CAISAGISSYEQYF,TGTGCCATCAGCGCAGGGATTAGCTCCTACGAGCAGTACTTC
-,TRBV5-4,-,TRBJ2-5,CASSSRTIAVQETQYF,TGTGCCAGCAGCTCCCGGACGATAGCAGTCCAAGAGACCCAGTACTTC
-,TRBV7-9,-,TRBJ1-6,CASSSGTVPSPLHF,TGTGCCAGCAGCTCCGGGACCGTCCCTTCACCCCTCCACTTT